These 31 T cell receptor beta chains were all obtained from the same sample, sequenced in a study of CD8 T cells in ankylosing spondylitis. TCRdb called the 5' RACE reads again in MiXCR, with one record for every CDR3 protein. Of approximately 240,000 distinct CDR3 sequences in the sample, about 10% were seen once. Material: blood, either unsorted or a sorted T cell fraction (not recorded which). The receptors stem from a male donor with ankylosing spondylitis or in good health (not recorded which).

At least ten counts were recorded for this clonotype. As DNA, the CDR3 is TGCAGTGCTCCGGGACTAGCGGGAGTTATCTACAATGAGCAGTTCTTC. Its protein product is CSAPGLAGVIYNEQFF. The chain links TRBV20-1 to TRBJ2-1, with 14 bases identical to TRBD2. The CDR3 spans 16 residues. The germline V gene has CDR1 DFQATT and CDR2 SNEGSKA (reference sequence). The V segment lost 5 bases and the J segment 3 bases; nucleotides outside the gene matches: 6.

This clonotype has at least ten counts. CDR3 amino acids: CASSFRVGEAFF. The CDR3 bases are TGTGCCAGCAGTTTCCGGGTCGGTGAAGCTTTCTTT. The chain couples TRBV12-3 or TRBV12-4 to TRBJ1-1; D unclear. This CDR3 spans 12 amino acids. Trimming shortened V by 3 bases and J by 7 bases, and 9 bases separated the two germline ends.

This clonotype occurred many times. V usage is TRBV19 and J usage is TRBJ2-7; TRBD2 aligns across 10 bases. This CDR3 has 14 amino acids. CDR1 is LNHDA and CDR2 is SQIVND in the germline V gene (reference sequence). The V and J ends lost 5 bases and 3 bases, in that order; junction bases with no gene match: 4. The CDR3 DNA is TGTGCCAGTAGTTTAGCGGGAGGAGACTACGAGCAGTACTTC. It translates to CASSLAGGDYEQYF.

This clonotype was detected only a few times. The chain joins TRBV12-3 or TRBV12-4 to TRBJ1-3; D remains unclear. Trimming cost V 6 bases and J 13 bases, with 25 bases left between them. The CDR3 totals 15 residues. CDR3 sequence: CASRQLRLEYGVIYF. Written as DNA, the CDR3 is TGTGCCAGCAGGCAACTTCGACTGGAGTACGGGGTAATATATTTT.

Ten or more counts support this clonotype. This chain uses TRBV4-2 with TRBJ1-2, with D unresolved. The length of the CDR3 is 12 residues. The germline gives CDR1 LGHNA, CDR2 YNFKEQ. V was cut by 0 bases and J by 4 bases, with 3 bases left in between. CDR3 sequence: CASSQETYGYTF. The CDR3 DNA reads TGTGCCAGCAGCCAAGAGACCTATGGCTACACCTTC.

There are many counts of this clonotype. The chain links TRBV20-1 to TRBJ2-3; TRBD2 might be the D (5 bases). The CDR3 totals 14 residues. Trimming took 3 bases from V and 1 from J, leaving 11 bases between them. CDR1 and CDR2 (germline): DFQATT, SNEGSKA (reference sequence). The CDR3 reads CSASRGLRTDTQYF. The CDR3 DNA reads as TGCAGTGCTAGTCGCGGACTCCGCACAGATACGCAGTATTTT.

Ten or more counts support this clonotype. This sequence joins TRBV5-1 and TRBJ2-2; D is tentatively TRBD1 or TRBD2 (6 bases each). The CDR3 covers 15 residues. Germline V CDR1 and CDR2: SGHRS, YFSETQ. V was pared by 3 bases and J by 2 bases, with 11 bases between. The DNA for the CDR3 is TGCGCCAGCAGCTACGGGGGCCCTAACACCGGGGAGCTGTTTTTT. Translating gives CASSYGGPNTGELFF.

This clonotype was seen ten or more times. This chain joins TRBV5-1 and TRBJ2-3; 10 bases are a match to TRBD2. The CDR3 length is 17 residues. From germline, CDR1 is SGHRS and CDR2 YFSETQ. The J segment lost 2 bases and the V segment lost 3 bases, leaving 9 bases of the junction unmatched. The CDR3 coding sequence is TGCGCCAGCAGCTACGAGATAGCGGGAGGACCCACAGATACGCAGTATTTT. It encodes CASSYEIAGGPTDTQYF.

The table lists this clonotype with many counts. The V call is TRBV15, the J call TRBJ1-3, with D perhaps matching TRBD1 (5 bases). Germline CDR1 and CDR2: LNHNV and YYDKDF (reference sequence). V gave up 0 bases and J gave up 3 bases, with 9 bases separating them. The CDR3 sequence is 15 residues long. The CDR3 loop is CATSRDRGDGNTIYF. DNA for the CDR3: TGTGCCACCAGCAGAGACCGAGGGGATGGAAACACCATATATTTT. Supplemented by reference TRBV15 and TRBJ1-3, the full variable domain reads DAMVIQNPRYQVTQFGKPVTLSCSQTLNHNVMYWYQQKSSQAPKLLFHYYDKDFNNEADTPDNFQSRRPNTSFCFLDIRSPGLGDTAMYLCATSRDRGDGNTIYFGEGSWLTVV.

The chain carries TRBV12-3 or TRBV12-4 and TRBJ2-7, with D perhaps TRBD1 (5 bases). V was shortened by 5 bases and J by 0 bases, with 17 bases between the two germline ends. CDR3 length: 16 residues. CDR3 sequence reads: CASSMGQGKSSYEQYF. The CDR3 DNA follows: TGTGCCAGCAGTATGGGGCAGGGTAAGAGCTCCTACGAGCAGTACTTC.

This clonotype was recorded at least ten times. The chain links TRBV4-2 to TRBJ2-1; TRBD2 aligns across 10 bases. V lost 1 base, J lost 9 bases, and 6 bases stayed unmatched. The germline V gene encodes CDR1 LGHNA and CDR2 YNFKEQ. The CDR3 has 15 amino acids. The CDR3 spells CASSQVGTSAPEQFF. CDR3 DNA sequence: TGTGCCAGCAGCCAAGTGGGGACTAGCGCCCCTGAGCAGTTCTTC.

This rearrangement joins TRBV29-1 to TRBJ1-1, with 7 bases aligning to TRBD1. The CDR3 sequence is 14 residues long. Germline loops: CDR1 SQVTM, CDR2 ANQGSEA. Germline trimming cut 4 bases from V and 2 bases from J; bases unmatched to any gene: 7. Written as DNA, the CDR3 is TGCAGCGTTGCACTCCGGGACAGCAACACTGAAGCTTTCTTT. It yields the protein CSVALRDSNTEAFF. Together with reference TRBV29-1 and TRBJ1-1, the CDR3 gives the full variable domain: SAVISQKPSRDICQRGTSLTIQCQVDSQVTMMFWYRQQPGQSLTLIATANQGSEATYESGFVIDKFPISRPNLTFSTLTVSNMSPEDSSIYLCSVALRDSNTEAFFGQGTRLTVV.

Many counts were recorded for this clonotype. The chain uses TRBV21-1 and TRBJ2-3; the D call TRBD2 from the table was never checked on the DNA. TRBV21-1 is a listed pseudogene. CDR3 length: 17 amino acids. The CDR3 sequence is CASSGGITGGPSDTQYF. In DNA form, the CDR3 reads TGTGCCAGCAGTGGTGGAATAACGGGAGGGCCCTCCGATACGCAGTATTTT.

This clonotype was seen ten or more times. This sequence joins TRBV4-2 and TRBJ1-5; 7 nucleotides align to TRBD1. Germline lookup yields CDR1 LGHNA and CDR2 YNFKEQ. The junction had 13 bases not matched to a gene; V was cut back by 0 bases and J by 5 bases. The CDR3 runs to 18 residues. Here the CDR3 reads CASSQDIRRGQVYQPQHF. In DNA, the CDR3 is TGTGCCAGCAGCCAAGATATCCGTAGGGGGCAGGTTTATCAGCCCCAGCATTTT.

This clonotype was seen many times. The chain joins TRBV5-1 to TRBJ2-7, with D perhaps TRBD1 (6 bases). The V gene lost 3 bases and the J gene lost 1 base, with 8 bases spanning the gap. Per germline, CDR1 SGHRS and CDR2 YFSETQ. The CDR3 has 13 residues. CDR3 protein: CASSSTGSYEQYF. For the CDR3, the DNA is TGCGCCAGCAGCTCGACAGGTTCCTACGAGCAGTACTTC.

V is TRBV7-9 and J is TRBJ2-2; a weak D match, TRBD2 (6 bases). V dropped 6 bases and J dropped 6 bases, with 20 bases sitting between them. This CDR3 region has 16 residues. Germline V lookup: CDR1 SEHNR, CDR2 FQNEAQ (reference sequence). The chain's CDR3 is CASRNGAGPESGELFF. CDR3 DNA: TGTGCCAGCAGGAACGGAGCGGGTCCGGAATCCGGGGAGCTGTTTTTT.

The chain uses TRBV7-9 and TRBJ2-1; a possible D gene is TRBD2 (5 bases). The V gene's germline CDR1 is SEHNR and CDR2 FQNEAQ (reference sequence). V lost 5 bases and J 5 bases, leaving 10 bases between the germline ends. The CDR3 runs to 13 residues. Here the CDR3 reads CASSLEVDNEQFF. Here the CDR3 DNA reads TGTGCCAGCAGCCTGGAGGTGGACAATGAGCAGTTCTTC.

This clonotype was seen repeatedly, ten times or more. The chain has TRBV11-2 and TRBJ1-5; possible D gene TRBD1, 5 bases. Looked up from germline, CDR1 is SGHAT and CDR2 is FQNNGV. CDR3 size: 13 residues. The V and J ends lost 5 bases and 6 bases respectively, with 11 bases between them. DNA of the CDR3: TGTGCCAGCAGCCCCGATGGGGGTCAGCCCCAGCATTTT. Its translation is CASSPDGGQPQHF.

For this clonotype: A read error may produce the germline difference seen at one junction end. The chain combines TRBV20-1 with TRBJ2-5; 7 bases agree with TRBD1. This CDR3 has 12 residues. Germline V CDR1 and CDR2: DFQATT, SNEGSKA (reference sequence). The CDR3 protein is CSARTGLENQYF. CDR3 coding DNA: TGCAGTGCTAGGACAGGGCTGGAGAACCAGTACTTC.

There are a few counts of this clonotype. V and J are TRBV18 and TRBJ1-5, with D possibly TRBD1 on 6 matching bases. The germline CDR1 and CDR2 sequences are KGHSH and LQKENI. The CDR3 is 14 amino acids. V gave up 6 bases and J gave up 5 bases, with 14 bases separating them. The CDR3 sequence: CASSSRTDYQPQHF. The CDR3 DNA reads as TGTGCCAGCTCCTCTCGGACAGACTATCAGCCCCAGCATTTT.

This clonotype was counted ten times or more. J is TRBJ2-3 and V is TRBV5-1, with 7 nucleotides matching TRBD1. Germline V gives CDR1 SGHRS, CDR2 YFSETQ. The V and J ends lost 4 bases and 5 bases, in that order; junction bases with no gene match: 13. The CDR3 has 16 residues. CDR3 bases: TGCGCCAGCAGCCAGAGACAGGGTGGAACGGGAGATACGCAGTATTTT. This translates into CASSQRQGGTGDTQYF.

This clonotype was seen repeatedly, ten times or more. This chain links TRBV7-9 with TRBJ2-2; D is unresolved. This CDR3 spans 17 amino acids. From germline, CDR1 is SEHNR and CDR2 FQNEAQ (reference sequence). With 5 bases removed from V and 6 bases from J, the gap between germline ends came to 22 bases. CDR3 sequence (DNA): TGTGCCAGCAGCCGAGAAGGAGAGTACGGTCCGCCCGGGGAGCTGTTTTTT. This codes for CASSREGEYGPPGELFF.

This clonotype has a count of ten or more. J is TRBJ2-3 and V is TRBV12-3 or TRBV12-4, with D perhaps TRBD1 or TRBD2 (5 bases each). CDR3 length: 12 amino acids. Trimming removed 3 bases from V and 6 bases from J, with 7 bases in between. The CDR3 spells CASSFGTDTQYF. The CDR3 DNA reads as TGTGCCAGCAGTTTTGGGACGGATACGCAGTATTTT.

A few counts support this clonotype. The chain is built from TRBV7-2 and TRBJ2-5; unclear D gene. The V gene's germline CDR1 is SGHTA and CDR2 FQGNSA. The CDR3 spans 15 residues. Trimming stripped 4 bases from V and 1 base from J, with 13 bases between. In DNA form, the CDR3 reads TGTGCCAGCAGCTCTTCCCCGAGCTTCCAAGAGACCCAGTACTTC. This codes for CASSSSPSFQETQYF.

This clonotype was counted only a few times. The chain uses TRBV6-1 and TRBJ2-7, with D hard to call. Germline V gene data show CDR1 as MNHNS and CDR2 as SASEGT. The CDR3 sequence is 11 residues long. The V and J ends lost 2 bases and 7 bases respectively, with 6 bases between them. CDR3 protein: CASSELTEQYF. The DNA for the CDR3 is TGTGCCAGCAGTGAACTGACTGAGCAGTACTTC.

This clonotype was seen at least ten times. The chain uses TRBV3-1 and TRBJ2-3; 11 nucleotides align to TRBD2. Germline V gives CDR1 LGHDT, CDR2 YNNKEL (reference sequence). The CDR3 consists of 16 residues. The J segment lost 1 base and the V segment lost 3 bases, leaving 3 bases of the junction unmatched. The CDR3 DNA is TGTGCCAGCAGCCATGCACTAGCGGGGGGCACAGATACGCAGTATTTT. Translated, it gives CASSHALAGGTDTQYF.

This clonotype was observed at least ten times. The V gene is TRBV12-3 or TRBV12-4, the J gene TRBJ2-3, with 9 positions matching TRBD2. The CDR3 covers 16 residues. The V gene end was trimmed by 7 bases and the J gene end by 3 bases; junction bases not matched to a gene: 11. CDR3 sequence reads: CASTPGTAGGTDTQYF. CDR3 DNA: TGTGCCAGCACCCCCGGGACAGCGGGAGGTACAGATACGCAGTATTTT.

The table lists this clonotype with many counts. This chain connects TRBV5-1 to TRBJ2-2; 7 bases fit TRBD1. Germline V CDR1 and CDR2: SGHRS, YFSETQ. With 3 bases clipped from V and 7 bases from J, the junction kept 9 bases outside the gene matches. This CDR3 has 15 residues. This CDR3 reads CASSSRTGPNGELFF. CDR3 in DNA: TGCGCCAGCAGCTCGAGGACAGGTCCGAACGGGGAGCTGTTTTTT.

In its sample, this clonotype was seen many times. The J gene is TRBJ1-5, the V gene TRBV27; D is unresolved. Germline CDR1 is MNHEY and CDR2 is SMNVEV (reference sequence). CDR3 size: 13 residues. Trimming took 3 bases from V and 1 from J, leaving 4 bases between them. DNA for the CDR3: TGTGCCAGCAGTTTTTCCAGCAATCAGCCCCAGCATTTT. This sequence encodes CASSFSSNQPQHF.

This clonotype came up a few times. This chain links TRBV20-1 with TRBJ2-3; 13 positions match TRBD2. The V and J ends lost 5 bases and 1 base, in that order; junction bases with no gene match: 15. The CDR3 extends over 19 amino acids. Looked up from germline, CDR1 is DFQATT and CDR2 is SNEGSKA (reference sequence). The CDR3 is CSAPSRTSGRILGTDTQYF. DNA of the CDR3: TGCAGTGCTCCTTCAAGGACTAGCGGGAGAATACTCGGCACAGATACGCAGTATTTT.

The table lists this clonotype with many counts. This rearrangement joins TRBV12-3 or TRBV12-4 to TRBJ2-1, with 7 bases identical to TRBD1. Trimming removed 6 bases from V and 0 bases from J; junction bases left unmatched: 2. The CDR3 is 14 amino acids. CDR3 protein: CASRGQSSYNEQFF. CDR3 nucleotides: TGTGCCAGCAGGGGACAGAGCTCCTACAATGAGCAGTTCTTC.